This passage covers 10 T cell receptor beta chains from one sample sequenced in a study of circulating CD8 cells and anti-PD-1 response in melanoma. Sorting of live CD3+CD8+TCRalphabeta+ cells by PD-1 and/or TIGIT gave four subsets. Each library started from roughly 15 ng of total RNA using the QIAseq Immune Repertoire TCR panel. One entry per CDR3 protein results from TCRdb running MiXCR on the reads. The data contain fewer than 900 distinct CDR3 sequences, about 7.7% of them singletons. The sequencing here drew on CD8+ T cells from PBMCs, taken at baseline or after one month of anti-PD-1 therapy (not recorded which). These receptors all come from a human donor with melanoma.

By share, this clonotype ranks as large. The J gene is TRBJ2-3, the V gene TRBV7-8, with 8 bases that match TRBD2. This CDR3 comprises 16 residues. CDR1 is SGHVS and CDR2 is FQNEAQ in the germline V gene. Trimming cost V 3 bases and J 2 bases; bases outside gene matches: 7. This chain's CDR3 is CASSFYGGAYTDTQYF. In DNA, the CDR3 is TGTGCCAGCAGCTTTTACGGGGGGGCATACACAGATACGCAGTATTTT.

By share, this clonotype counts as large. The V gene is TRBV27, the J gene TRBJ2-7, with a possible D match to TRBD2 (5 bases). Trimming took 4 bases from V and 0 from J, leaving 19 bases between them. CDR1 is MNHEY and CDR2 is SMNVEV in the germline V gene (reference sequence). There are 17 residues in the CDR3. The CDR3 sequence: CASSSLLMTGSSYEQYF. In DNA form, the CDR3 reads TGTGCCAGCAGTTCCCTCCTCATGACGGGGAGCTCCTACGAGCAGTACTTC.

The chain joins TRBV9 to TRBJ2-3; TRBD2 matches at 7 bases. The germline CDR1 and CDR2 sequences are SGDLS and YYNGEE. This CDR3 is 17 amino acids long. The junction had 12 bases not matched to a gene; V was cut back by 3 bases and J by 2 bases. In nucleotides, the CDR3 is TGTGCCAGCAGCGCCATGGGGGGGACTCACTCCACAGATACGCAGTATTTT. It codes for CASSAMGGTHSTDTQYF.

This clonotype counts as large. The chain recombines TRBV28 with TRBJ2-1; 9 bases are shared with TRBD2. Germline CDR1 is MDHEN and CDR2 is SYDVKM. V lost 7 bases, J lost 8 bases, and 15 bases stayed unmatched. This CDR3 spans 16 amino acids. For the CDR3, the DNA is TGTGCCAGCACCCCCACGGTGTGGTTAGCGGGAGATGAGCAGTTCTTC. Its translation: CASTPTVWLAGDEQFF.

By share, this clonotype counts as medium-sized. The V gene is TRBV20-1, the J gene TRBJ2-7; TRBD1 matches at 8 bases. The CDR3 totals 15 residues. The J segment lost 9 bases and the V segment lost 6 bases, leaving 19 bases of the junction unmatched. Germline values: CDR1 DFQATT, CDR2 SNEGSKA (reference sequence). In nucleotides, the CDR3 is TGCAGTGCCATAGACAGGGGCCCTGGTTCGAACGGGCAGTACTTC. It translates to CSAIDRGPGSNGQYF.

This clonotype is judged large (0.1 to 1%). The chain carries TRBV2 and TRBJ2-1, with TRBD2 matching over 8 bases. CDR1 and CDR2 from the germline V gene are SNHLY and FYNNEI. Germline trimming cut 6 bases from V and 5 bases from J; bases unmatched to any gene: 9. The CDR3 covers 15 residues. The CDR3 protein is CASSAGTSRNNEQFF. CDR3 in DNA: TGTGCCAGCAGCGCCGGGACTAGTCGGAACAATGAGCAGTTCTTC.

Remarks on this clonotype: It may be a read error: a sequence one base away is much more abundant. The conserved phenylalanine or tryptophan is not found at the CDR3 terminus, so this likely reflects a read error. V and J are TRBV16 and TRBJ1-3; TRBD1 aligns across 8 bases. Trimming at V came to 4 bases and at J to 0 bases, leaving 5 bases not matched to a gene. Germline lookup yields CDR1 KGHSY and CDR2 FQNENV. The CDR3 has 16 amino acids. The CDR3 here is CASSPTGVTSGNTIYI. In DNA, the CDR3 is TGTGCCAGCAGCCCGACAGGGGTCACCTCTGGAAACACCATATATATT.

This clonotype is deemed medium-sized. The chain uses TRBV5-4 and TRBJ2-5; D not resolved. CDR1 is SGHNT and CDR2 is YYREEE in the germline V gene (reference sequence). The CDR3 totals 11 residues. With 1 base removed from V and 5 bases from J, the gap between germline ends came to 3 bases. This CDR3 reads CASSLLETQYF. The CDR3 DNA follows: TGTGCCAGCAGCTTGTTGGAGACCCAGTACTTC.

This clonotype is judged large (0.1 to 1%). The rearrangement joins TRBV12-3 or TRBV12-4 to TRBJ2-3; no definite D call. There are 15 residues in the CDR3. The germline V and J ends were trimmed by 3 bases and 5 bases, with 15 bases remaining between them. CDR3 loop: CASSLNGRRLDTQYF. The CDR3 coding sequence is TGTGCCAGCAGTTTGAACGGGCGACGGTTAGATACGCAGTATTTT.

By share, this clonotype ranks as large. This CDR3 is CSVEDQGHTSGNTIYF. The CDR3 region has the DNA TGCAGCGTTGAAGATCAGGGACATACCTCTGGAAACACCATATATTTT. V gene TRBV29-1 combines with J gene TRBJ1-3, with D perhaps matching TRBD1 (6 bases). V was cut by 0 bases and J by 0 bases, with 12 bases left in between. The CDR3 consists of 16 residues. Germline V gene lookup returns CDR1 SQVTM and CDR2 ANQGSEA.